This TCR beta chain was profiled in a study of T-cell reconstitution after alpha-beta-depleted transplantation in children (dated by TCRdb to the mid-2010s). Background for the entire study: Using TCR repertoire profiling, the study followed T-cell immune reconstitution in a quantitative way in children after TCRalphabeta/CD19-depleted allogeneic hematopoietic cell transplantation. What the research found in general, with its limitations: About two months after transplant, the apparently early recovery of alphabetaT-cell counts reportedly depended on just several hundred clones that had expanded rapidly and came from non-depleted graft cells. In some patients, high TCRbeta diversity at day 60 was attributed to recipient T cells and intrathymic progenitors that had survived conditioning. Over subsequent months, a decline in hyperexpanded clone frequencies was noted, and after one year, T-cell counts and TCRbeta diversity were mostly ascribed to newly produced T cells.

The CDR3 holds 14 amino acids from the cysteine to the phenylalanine. CDR3 DNA is the only sequence kept; it has 42 bases, read in frame from the first base. Trimming takes 0 bases from V and 7 bases from J, and the germline ends sit 9 bases apart. The germline V gene (reference sequence) gives CDR1 as LNHNV and CDR2 as YYDKDF. The library came from PCR. The instrument was an Illumina HiSeq 2500. TCR library preparation used molecular barcoding, with unique molecular identifiers applied to normalize quantification of the TCRbeta repertoire. TCRdb handled the public reads itself, with Q25 trimming in fastp and clone calling in MiXCR, and kept productive beta chains. Every entry covers one CDR3 protein and lists the most common genes and DNA from its rows. The sample table records around 450,000 distinct CDR3 sequences; over 40% of these occur just once. The ten most abundant clones make up approximately 30% of the sample.

The sample's treatment or condition label, in plain terms: allogeneic hematopoietic cell transplantation with graft depleted of TCRalphabeta T cells and CD19 B cells. TCRalphabeta/CD19-depleted allogeneic hematopoietic cell grafts were given to the transplant recipients, all of whom were children. With regard to this clonotype: Its antigen has not been determined. Base-call qualities are not available, and no considerably larger clone is one nucleotide away.

The clonotype originates from a girl aged 2-10 years with aplastic anemia, due to receive a stem cell transplant. The chain is encoded by TRBV15 joined to TRBJ2-2; TRBD2 is possibly the D segment (5 matching bases). The specimen was PBMCs, collected before TCRalphabeta/CD19-depleted stem cell transplant. The sequenced DNA is TGTGCCACCAGCAGAGATGGGAGAGGCGGGGAGCTGTTTTTT. The resulting protein is CATSRDGRGGELFF.